The present TCR beta chain was sequenced within a study of T-cell reconstitution after alpha-beta-depleted transplantation in children. As regards this clonotype: Its antigen is unknown.

Germline CDR1 is LGHNA and CDR2 is YSLEER. This CDR3 is built from 17 residues. Trimming cost V 0 bases and J 0 bases; bases outside gene matches: 7. Researchers prepared the TCRbeta library using unique molecular identifiers, the study reports. TCRdb redid the calling of the PCR reads with MiXCR, one entry per CDR3 protein. The sample shows 400,000 to 550,000 distinct CDR3 sequences, roughly a tenth of them seen only once. Study findings and constraints: Several hundred expanded graft clones reportedly supplied alpha-beta T cells about two months after transplant. Elevated TCRbeta diversity at day 60 was traced, in some patients, to surviving recipient T cells and thymic progenitors.

The sequence came from a child aged 2 to 10 with inherited bone marrow failure, due to receive a stem cell transplant. The sample consisted of PBMCs, taken before TCRalphabeta/CD19-depleted stem cell transplant. The chain employs TRBV4-3 and TRBJ2-7; 8 bases map to TRBD2. This CDR3 is CASSQDSLAGSSYEQYF. Here the CDR3 DNA reads TGCGCCAGCAGCCAAGATAGTCTAGCGGGTAGCTCCTACGAGCAGTACTTC.